The 8 T cell receptor beta chains below all came from one sample that was sequenced in a study of shared clonotypes between healthy human individuals. The method was immunoSEQ multiplex PCR; TCRdb's version includes in-frame clones alone and lacks a portion of them. The data contain 550,000 to 800,000 clones, less than 85% of them seen just once; the ten biggest clones take up 1.5% to 2%. Sequencing was performed on memory CD4+ T cells sorted from blood. Stated subset: CD45RA-negative fraction. The receptors stem from a woman younger than 45 in good health.

The gene calls are TRBV19 and TRBJ1-1, with a possible D match to TRBD1 (5 bases). Germline loops: CDR1 LNHDA, CDR2 SQIVND (reference sequence). The V gene lost 3 bases and the J gene lost 5 bases, with 22 bases spanning the gap. The CDR3 has 17 residues. The CDR3 coding sequence is TGTGCCAGTAGTATCACCAACCTATACAGGCGGCAAACTGAAGCTTTCTTT. It yields the protein CASSITNLYRRQTEAFF.

V usage is TRBV7-9 and J usage is TRBJ2-7; no definite D call. Germline CDR1 reads SEHNR; CDR2 reads FQNEAQ (reference sequence). The CDR3 has 13 residues. V lost 3 bases to trimming and J lost 0 bases, with 6 bases between them. CDR3 in DNA: TGTGCCAGCAGCTTTCGTAGCTCCTACGAGCAGTACTTC. Translated: CASSFRSSYEQYF.

This chain links TRBV11-2 with TRBJ2-4, with D perhaps matching TRBD2 (5 bases). This CDR3 comprises 14 residues. Trimming left V 3 bases short and J 3 bases short, with 9 bases between. The germline V gene encodes CDR1 SGHAT and CDR2 FQNNGV. CDR3 sequence reads: CASSFGVLKNIQYF. DNA for the CDR3: TGTGCCAGCAGCTTCGGGGTCCTCAAAAACATTCAGTACTTC. Combining the CDR3 with reference TRBV11-2 and TRBJ2-4 gives the whole variable domain EAGVAQSPRYKIIEKRQSVAFWCNPISGHATLYWYQQILGQGPKLLIQFQNNGVVDDSQLPKDRFSAERLKGVDSTLKIQPAKLEDSAVYLCASSFGVLKNIQYFGAGTRLSVL.

V is TRBV7-8 and J is TRBJ1-5; 7 bases align to TRBD1. The germline gives CDR1 SGHVS, CDR2 FQNEAQ. The CDR3 covers 14 residues. The junction had 8 bases not matched to a gene; V was cut back by 5 bases and J by 7 bases. The CDR3 coding sequence is TGTGCCAGCAGCCCAAGACAGGGCCGCCAGCCCCAGCATTTT. It yields the protein CASSPRQGRQPQHF.

The chain recombines TRBV25-1 with TRBJ2-7, with D perhaps matching TRBD2 (5 bases). This CDR3 has 14 residues. Germline CDR1 and CDR2: MGHDK and SYGVNS. V shed 5 bases and J shed 0 bases, with 11 bases lying between them. CDR3 nucleotides: TGTGCCAGCAGTCTGGGTCGGGGCTCCTACGAGCAGTACTTC. Amino acid sequence: CASSLGRGSYEQYF.

The genes are TRBV29-1 and TRBJ2-7; 9 bases are shared with TRBD2. The CDR3 sequence is 15 residues long. In germline, CDR1 is SQVTM, CDR2 ANQGSEA. V gave up 4 bases and J gave up 3 bases; unmatched junction bases: 10. The CDR3 spells CSVVDLSGRSYEQYF. The CDR3 DNA reads as TGCAGCGTTGTCGATCTTAGCGGGAGAAGCTACGAGCAGTACTTC.

A note on this clone: The sample has other DNA sequences that encode this CDR3 too. V is TRBV5-1 and J is TRBJ2-7; 8 nucleotides match TRBD2. The germline V gene has CDR1 SGHRS and CDR2 YFSETQ. The CDR3 spans 14 residues. The junction had 1 base not matched to a gene; V was cut back by 0 bases and J by 2 bases. CDR3 nucleotide sequence: TGCGCCAGCAGCTTGGGAGCGGGGGCCTACGAGCAGTACTTC. This sequence encodes CASSLGAGAYEQYF.

The chain joins TRBV19 to TRBJ1-5; the D gene is possibly TRBD1 (5 bases). Germline V CDR1 and CDR2: LNHDA, SQIVND (reference sequence). The CDR3 has 10 amino acids. The germline V and J ends were trimmed by 9 bases and 6 bases, with 6 bases remaining between them. CDR3 bases: TGTGCCAGGAGGGGTCAGCCCCAGCATTTT. Its protein product is CARRGQPQHF.